These 6 T cell receptor beta chains originate from one sample sequenced in a study of cytomegalovirus exposure and HLA in healthy donors. Produced via immunoSEQ multiplex PCR; TCRdb's table is partial and in-frame only. The table includes some 350,000 clones, approximately 86% detected once. Material: PBMCs. Receptors were obtained from a woman in her 30s in good health and CMV-seropositive.

V is TRBV7-3 and J is TRBJ2-5; 11 positions agree with TRBD2. The CDR3 has 14 residues. With V trimmed by 5 bases and J by 5 bases, 4 bases remained unmatched. CDR1 and CDR2 from the germline V gene are SGHTA and FQGTGA. CDR3 protein: CASSLAGGGETQYF. The DNA for the CDR3 is TGTGCCAGCAGCCTAGCGGGAGGAGGTGAGACCCAGTACTTC.

The V call is TRBV9, the J call TRBJ2-6; the D call may be TRBD1 or TRBD2 (5 bases each). The V gene's germline CDR1 is SGDLS and CDR2 YYNGEE. The CDR3 spans 19 residues. Between the trimmed V and J ends, which lost 0 bases and 0 bases, there was a span of 16 bases. DNA of the CDR3: TGTGCCAGCAGCGTAGGAGGGACCGCCGAGTTCTCTGGGGCCAACGTCCTGACTTTC. As protein: CASSVGGTAEFSGANVLTF. Full variable domain (remainder filled in from reference TRBV9 and TRBJ2-6): DSGVTQTPKHLITATGQRVTLRCSPRSGDLSVYWYQQSLDQGLQFLIQYYNGEERAKGNILERFSAQQFPDLHSELNLSSLELGDSALYFCASSVGGTAEFSGANVLTFGAGSRLTVL.

This sequence joins TRBV5-4 and TRBJ2-7; 7 bases align to TRBD1. Germline assignment: CDR1 SGHNT and CDR2 YYREEE (reference sequence). CDR3 size: 15 residues. Losses at the gene ends were 0 bases for V and 0 bases for J; bases not matched to a gene: 3. CDR3 in amino acids: CASSLGTGGSYEQYF. The CDR3 DNA sequence: TGTGCCAGCAGCTTGGGGACAGGAGGCTCCTACGAGCAGTACTTC. The complete variable domain, with remaining parts taken from reference TRBV5-4 and TRBJ2-7, reads ETGVTQSPTHLIKTRGQQVTLRCSSQSGHNTVSWYQQALGQGPQFIFQYYREEENGRGNFPPRFSGLQFPNYSSELNVNALELDDSALYLCASSLGTGGSYEQYFGPGTRLTVT.

The chain carries TRBV27 and TRBJ1-1; perhaps TRBD1 as D (5 bases). Trimming pared 6 bases from V and 1 base from J, leaving 9 bases between. The CDR3 consists of 13 residues. Germline CDR1 and CDR2: MNHEY and SMNVEV (reference sequence). This CDR3 reads CASSPGRNTEAFF. CDR3 sequence (DNA): TGTGCCAGCAGCCCGGGACGGAACACTGAAGCTTTCTTT.

V usage is TRBV5-1 and J usage is TRBJ2-2; 9 bases are shared with TRBD1. Germline lookup yields CDR1 SGHRS and CDR2 YFSETQ. The CDR3 has 16 residues. The trim removed 2 bases at V and 4 bases at J, leaving 6 bases unmatched. This CDR3 is CASSLTRDRATGELFF. The CDR3 DNA reads TGCGCCAGCAGCTTAACTCGGGACAGGGCCACCGGGGAGCTGTTTTTT.

The chain recombines TRBV27 with TRBJ2-3; 8 bases map to TRBD2. Losses at the gene ends were 3 bases for V and 2 bases for J; bases not matched to a gene: 13. Germline V gene lookup returns CDR1 MNHEY and CDR2 SMNVEV (reference sequence). The CDR3 loop spans 18 amino acids. The CDR3 is CASSFLLLAGIYTDTQYF. Written as DNA, the CDR3 is TGTGCCAGCAGTTTCCTACTCTTAGCGGGGATCTACACAGATACGCAGTATTTT.